This passage covers 10 T cell receptor beta chains from one sample sequenced in a study of blood T cells in healthy people across ages. With a J-beta primer mix and a sample-barcoded 5' primer, a second PCR ran about 7 to 11 cycles. Each CDR3 protein gets one entry after TCRdb re-called the 5' RACE reads with MiXCR. The sample shows about 670,000 distinct CDR3 sequences, 40% to 50% of them seen only once. Sequencing was done on a sample of blood. The receptor source for this set is an elderly man in good health.

The chain links TRBV2 to TRBJ2-4, with D uncertain. The CDR3 covers 16 residues. Germline V gives CDR1 SNHLY, CDR2 FYNNEI. Trimming took 4 bases from V and 0 from J, leaving 13 bases between them. The CDR3: CASSVPNFIAKNIQYF. Written as DNA, the CDR3 is TGTGCCAGCAGTGTCCCTAATTTTATAGCCAAAAACATTCAGTACTTC.

The gene calls are TRBV27 and TRBJ2-4; D is uncertain. Germline values: CDR1 MNHEY, CDR2 SMNVEV (reference sequence). The CDR3 covers 16 residues. The ends were cut back, 5 bases at V and 2 bases at J, with 16 bases in the middle. CDR3 in DNA: TGTGCCAGCAGTCCCAGATCTACTGATTCCAAAAACATTCAGTACTTC. Amino acid sequence: CASSPRSTDSKNIQYF.

This clonotype was counted only a few times. The rearrangement joins TRBV28 to TRBJ2-3; D is unclear. Germline-derived CDR1 and CDR2 are MDHEN and SYDVKM. The CDR3 contains 15 residues. Trimming removed 2 bases at V and 0 bases at J, with 9 bases between. The CDR3 nucleotides are TGTGCCAGCAGTTTAGGTCGCCCAAGCACAGATACGCAGTATTTT. It translates to CASSLGRPSTDTQYF. Supplemented by reference TRBV28 and TRBJ2-3, the full variable domain reads DVKVTQSSRYLVKRTGEKVFLECVQDMDHENMFWYRQDPGLGLRLIYFSYDVKMKEKGDIPEGYSVSREKKERFSLILESASTNQTSMYLCASSLGRPSTDTQYFGPGTRLTVL.

As to this clonotype: One junction end does not reproduce the germline sequence, and a read error may be involved. This rearrangement joins TRBV10-3 to TRBJ2-7; 9 bases agree with TRBD1. The CDR3 consists of 13 residues. Germline V gene lookup returns CDR1 ENHRY and CDR2 SYGVKD. In DNA form, the CDR3 reads TGTGCCAGCAGTGAACGACAGGGGGACGAGCAGTACTTC. Translating gives CASSERQGDEQYF.

This rearrangement joins TRBV7-2 to TRBJ1-1; 8 bases agree with TRBD1. Germline V CDR1 and CDR2: SGHTA, FQGNSA. The CDR3 is 16 residues long. J was trimmed by 10 bases and V by 1 base; bases with no gene match: 14. CDR3 DNA sequence: TGTGCCAGCAGCTTAGATCTTTGGTTTGGGGGGACAGGAGCTTTCTTT. This codes for CASSLDLWFGGTGAFF.

The chain joins TRBV20-1 to TRBJ2-1, with TRBD2 identical over 7 bases. Germline V gene lookup returns CDR1 DFQATT and CDR2 SNEGSKA (reference sequence). The length of the CDR3 is 13 residues. V shed 4 bases, J shed 4 bases, and the junction held 4 bases outside the gene matches. The CDR3 nucleotides read TGCAGTGCTACTAGCGGAAATTACAATGAGCAGTTCTTC. As protein: CSATSGNYNEQFF.

The V call is TRBV28, the J call TRBJ2-4, with 10 positions matching TRBD1. Per the germline V gene, CDR1 is MDHEN and CDR2 is SYDVKM. The length of the CDR3 is 16 residues. J lost 3 bases, V lost 5 bases, and 7 bases had no gene match. The CDR3 nucleotides are TGTGCCAGCAGTCCCCTAGGACAGGGGGTCAAAAACATTCAGTACTTC. Its translation is CASSPLGQGVKNIQYF.

This sequence joins TRBV3-1 and TRBJ2-5; D gene uncertain. The CDR3 totals 14 residues. Germline CDR1 reads LGHDT; CDR2 reads YNNKEL (reference sequence). The V gene lost 1 base and the J gene lost 7 bases, with 13 bases spanning the gap. In nucleotides, the CDR3 is TGTGCCAGCAGCCAAGGGATAGGACCAGGGACCCAGTACTTC. Translating gives CASSQGIGPGTQYF.

This clonotype showed up many times. V and J are TRBV12-3 or TRBV12-4 and TRBJ2-3; D might be TRBD2 (5 bases). V was cut by 3 bases and J by 2 bases, with 12 bases left in between. CDR3 length: 15 amino acids. The CDR3 here is CASSLSRGSTDTQYF. DNA of the CDR3: TGTGCCAGCAGTTTGTCCCGGGGTTCCACAGATACGCAGTATTTT.

The sample holds a few counts of this clonotype. The chain employs TRBV7-2 and TRBJ1-6; weak D call: TRBD1 (6 bases). The CDR3 loop spans 14 amino acids. Germline V CDR1 and CDR2: SGHTA, FQGNSA. V shed 4 bases and J shed 7 bases, with 11 bases lying between them. CDR3 nucleotide sequence: TGTGCCAGCAGCTCCAGAACAGGGAATTCACCCCTCCACTTT. It specifies CASSSRTGNSPLHF.